Listed below are T cell receptor beta chains from one sample, sequenced in a study of cytomegalovirus exposure and HLA in healthy donors. Libraries were prepared by immunoSEQ multiplex PCR; TCRdb keeps only in-frame clonotypes and omits some of them. The sample yields 100,000 or so clones, under 80% seen once. Input material: PBMCs. These receptors were collected from a man aged 40-49 years in good health and CMV-seronegative. Each CDR3 is given with its conserved first and last residue. The D gene is left open where the match is weak. Clone size is shown for a subset of rows, as once, few, many or a class of expanded clone.

>-|-|TRBV19|TRBJ1-5
TGTGCCAGTAGTATATGGGGACAAAGCAATCAGCCCCAGCATTTT
CASSIWGQSNQPQHF
>-|-|TRBV5-6|TRBJ2-1
TGTGCCTCCCAACTCTACAATGAGCAGTTCTTC
CASQLYNEQFF
>-|-|TRBV19|TRBJ1-3
TGTGCCAGTAGTATCCCAGGGTCTGGAAACACCATATATTTT
CASSIPGSGNTIYF
>-|-|TRBV10-3|TRBJ1-1
TGTGCCATCAGTGAGAGGGGTATGAACACTGAAGCTTTCTTT
CAISERGMNTEAFF
>few|-|TRBV10-3|TRBJ2-3
TGTGCCATCAGCGGGACTCTGGATACGCAGTATTTT
CAISGTLDTQYF
>few|-|TRBV6-1|TRBJ2-7
TGTGCCAGCGTGCCCCGACAGGAGCCCTACGAGCAGTACTTC
CASVPRQEPYEQYF
>-|-|TRBV2|TRBJ2-2
TGTGCCAGCAGCCAACAGGGAACCGCGAACACCGGGGAGCTGTTTTTT
CASSQQGTANTGELFF
>-|-|TRBV7-9|TRBJ2-3
TGTGCCAGCAGCTTACAGAGCACAGATACGCAGTATTTT
CASSLQSTDTQYF
>-|TRBD2|TRBV5-4|TRBJ2-1
TGTGCCAGCAGCGGCCGGGCTAGCGGGGGGGGAAATGAGCAGTTCTTC
CASSGRASGGGNEQFF
>-|-|TRBV5-4|TRBJ2-5
TGTGCCAGCAGCTTGGGGCAATACCAAGAGACCCAGTACTTC
CASSLGQYQETQYF
>medium-sized|-|TRBV19|TRBJ1-5
TGTGCCAGTAGGGGAGGCAATCAGCCCCAGCATTTT
CASRGGNQPQHF
>-|-|TRBV10-3|TRBJ1-1
TGTGCCATCAGTGCCTCGAACACTGAAGCTTTCTTT
CAISASNTEAFF
>-|-|TRBV11-1|TRBJ2-5
TGTGCCAGCAGCCGAAGGGGAGGTCAAGAGACCCAGTACTTC
CASSRRGGQETQYF
>-|TRBD2|TRBV27|TRBJ2-3
TGTGCCAGCAGAGGACTAGCGGGGGGGCAAGATACGCAGTATTTT
CASRGLAGGQDTQYF
>-|-|TRBV1|TRBJ2-2
TGCACCAGCAGCCAAGATCGGTCTAGCATAGGGGAGCTGTTTTTT
CTSSQDRSSIGELFF
>-|TRBD1|TRBV15|TRBJ1-2
TGTGCCACCAGCAGAGCGGGACAGGGAGATGGCTACACCTTC
CATSRAGQGDGYTF
>few|-|TRBV21-1|TRBJ2-1
TGTGCCAGCACCGCTAGCGGACCTTACAATGAGCAGTTCTTC
CASTASGPYNEQFF
>-|-|TRBV28|TRBJ1-5
TGTGCCAGCAGTTTTGGGACTGGCAATCAGCCCCAGCATTTT
CASSFGTGNQPQHF
>-|TRBD1|TRBV14|TRBJ1-2
TGTGCCAGCAGCCTACAGACAGGGGTGAACTATGGCTACACCTTC
CASSLQTGVNYGYTF
>-|TRBD2|TRBV9|TRBJ2-7
TGTGCCAGCAGCCCCTCCTATGGGGAGGGGTACGAGCAGTACTTC
CASSPSYGEGYEQYF
>-|-|TRBV27|TRBJ1-4
TGTGCCAGCAGTTTAAACAGGGAAAAACTGTTTTTT
CASSLNREKLFF
>-|TRBD2|TRBV7-3|TRBJ2-1
TGTGCCAGCAGCTTAGGGACTAGCGGGGCATACCAGCTCTTC
CASSLGTSGAYQLF
>few|TRBD1|TRBV7-9|TRBJ1-2
TGTTCCAGCAGCTCGCCGGGACAGGGGGCGGGCGGCTACACCTTC
CSSSSPGQGAGGYTF
>-|TRBD1|TRBV6-4|TRBJ2-6
TGTGCCAACGAACAGGGGGCGAAATTCGGTGCCAACGTCCTGACTTTC
CANEQGAKFGANVLTF
>few|TRBD2|TRBV2|TRBJ2-5
TGTGCCAGCAGCGGGACTAGAGAAGAGACCCAGTACTTC
CASSGTREETQYF
>-|TRBD2|TRBV7-9|TRBJ2-5
TGTGCCAGCAGCTTACGGACTAGCGGGATGATACAAGAGACCCAGTACTTC
CASSLRTSGMIQETQYF
>-|-|TRBV21-1|TRBJ2-7
TGTGCCAGCAGCTGTCAAAGGCCCGTCCGGGACACCAGCTCCTACGAGCAGTACTTC
CASSCQRPVRDTSSYEQYF
>-|TRBD1|TRBV7-8|TRBJ2-2
TGTGCCAGCAGCCACGAGGGACAGAACGCCGGGGAGCTGTTTTTT
CASSHEGQNAGELFF
>-|-|TRBV5-1|TRBJ2-5
TGCGCCAGCAGCTTGGGTCAGGGACAAGAGACCCAGTACTTC
CASSLGQGQETQYF
>-|TRBD1|TRBV6-4|TRBJ1-2
TGTGCCAGCAGGCAGACAGGGGGCCCTAACTATGGCTACACCTTC
CASRQTGGPNYGYTF
>-|-|TRBV5-4|TRBJ2-1
TGTGCCAGCAGGAGTGACAGTTACAATGAGCAGTTCTTC
CASRSDSYNEQFF
>-|-|TRBV9|TRBJ2-1
TGTGCCAGCAGCCCGACTTCCGGGACTCCCCGCTCCCACAATGAGCAGTTCTTC
CASSPTSGTPRSHNEQFF
>few|-|TRBV28|TRBJ1-2
TGTGCCAGCAGTTTCCCCGGGGTTCCGGGAGGCTACACCTTC
CASSFPGVPGGYTF
>-|-|TRBV6-6|TRBJ2-7
TGTGCCAGCCGGAGGACCGGCGACTCCTACGAGCAGTACTTC
CASRRTGDSYEQYF
>-|-|TRBV4-1|TRBJ2-7
TGCGCCAGCAGCCAAGATGCGGCTTACGAGCAGTACTTC
CASSQDAAYEQYF
>-|-|TRBV18|TRBJ2-3
TGTGCCAGCTCACCAAGCGGTGATACGCAGTATTTT
CASSPSGDTQYF
>few|TRBD1|TRBV4-1|TRBJ1-3
TGCGCCAGCAGCCAAGAACCGGACAGGGGGTACACCATATATTTT
CASSQEPDRGYTIYF